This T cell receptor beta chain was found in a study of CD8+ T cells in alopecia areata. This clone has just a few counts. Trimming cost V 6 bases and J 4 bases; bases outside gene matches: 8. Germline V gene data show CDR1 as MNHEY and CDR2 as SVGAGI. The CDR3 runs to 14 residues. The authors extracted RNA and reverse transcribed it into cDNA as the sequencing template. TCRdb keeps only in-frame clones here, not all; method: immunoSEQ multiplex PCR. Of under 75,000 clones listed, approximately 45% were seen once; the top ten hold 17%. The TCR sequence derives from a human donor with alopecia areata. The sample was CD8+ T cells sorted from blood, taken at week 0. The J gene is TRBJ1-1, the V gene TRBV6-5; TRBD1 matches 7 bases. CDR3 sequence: CASSSTGTATEAFF. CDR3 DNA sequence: TGTGCCAGCAGCTCTACCGGGACAGCCACTGAAGCTTTCTTT.